Below, 29 T cell receptor beta chains from the same sample are listed, as sequenced in a study of cytomegalovirus exposure and HLA in healthy donors. Primers included in the PCR were 60 Vbeta and 13 Jbeta primers. The repertoire was sequenced with immunoSEQ multiplex PCR; TCRdb's copy has only in-frame clones and lacks some. Seen here are about 85,000 clones, 50% to 75% observed once, and the top ten hold under 5%. Sequencing was carried out using PBMCs. The source of these receptors is a man in his thirties or forties in good health and CMV-seronegative.

The chain carries TRBV10-3 and TRBJ2-3; a possible D gene is TRBD2 (6 bases). V was pared by 6 bases and J by 5 bases, with 6 bases between. CDR1 is ENHRY and CDR2 is SYGVKD in the germline V gene. The CDR3 has 11 amino acids. The CDR3 DNA reads TGTGCCATCAGCGGGGGAGATACGCAGTATTTT. It specifies CAISGGDTQYF.

The chain uses TRBV7-2 and TRBJ2-7; 7 bases are shared with TRBD2. The trim removed 1 base at V and 6 bases at J, leaving 9 bases unmatched. The CDR3 length is 15 residues. Germline CDR1 SGHTA, CDR2 FQGNSA. CDR3: CASSLDASGKGEQYF. DNA for the CDR3: TGTGCCAGCAGCTTAGATGCCAGCGGGAAGGGCGAGCAGTACTTC.

J is TRBJ1-5 and V is TRBV29-1; no firm D call. Trimming took 4 bases from V and 0 from J, leaving 7 bases between them. The CDR3 sequence is 13 residues long. Germline CDR1 and CDR2: SQVTM and ANQGSEA. In DNA, the CDR3 is TGCAGCGTTGCAGATTATAGCAATCAGCCCCAGCATTTT. It codes for CSVADYSNQPQHF.

The chain is built from TRBV7-6 and TRBJ1-3; TRBD1 matches at 7 bases. The CDR3 is 15 amino acids. The V and J ends lost 5 bases and 2 bases, in that order; junction bases with no gene match: 6. Per germline, CDR1 SGHVS and CDR2 FNYEAQ. The CDR3 DNA sequence: TGTGCCAGCAGCATATCAGGGGGTACTGGAAACACCATATATTTT. Translation: CASSISGGTGNTIYF.

In this sample, this clone turned up a few times. The J gene is TRBJ2-6, the V gene TRBV9; 7 bases match TRBD2. This CDR3 has 16 amino acids. The germline V gene has CDR1 SGDLS and CDR2 YYNGEE. V shed 4 bases, J shed 0 bases, and the junction held 4 bases outside the gene matches. CDR3: CASSPREGSGANVLTF. CDR3 bases: TGTGCCAGCAGCCCAAGGGAGGGCTCTGGGGCCAACGTCCTGACTTTC. Full variable domain (remainder filled in from reference TRBV9 and TRBJ2-6): DSGVTQTPKHLITATGQRVTLRCSPRSGDLSVYWYQQSLDQGLQFLIQYYNGEERAKGNILERFSAQQFPDLHSELNLSSLELGDSALYFCASSPREGSGANVLTFGAGSRLTVL.

The DNA of the CDR3 is TGCGCCAGCAGTCCCGGGACAAACCCGGACGAGCAGTACTTC. Translating it yields CASSPGTNPDEQYF. V usage is TRBV4-1 and J usage is TRBJ2-5; D is possibly TRBD1 (6 bases). The end of the DNA is better explained by TRBJ2-7, so the J call may be wrong. This CDR3 comprises 14 residues. CDR1 and CDR2 from the germline V gene are MGHRA and YSYEKL.

The J gene is TRBJ1-6, the V gene TRBV4-1; D uncertain. Germline loops: CDR1 MGHRA, CDR2 YSYEKL. The CDR3 sequence is 15 residues long. V gave up 0 bases and J gave up 9 bases, with 12 bases separating them. Here the CDR3 DNA reads TGCGCCAGCAGCCAAGAGGCTTGGAGAGGTTCACCCCTCCACTTT. Its protein product is CASSQEAWRGSPLHF.

The genes are TRBV27 and TRBJ2-7; 7 nucleotides align to TRBD1. The CDR3 runs 12 residues. Germline V gene lookup returns CDR1 MNHEY and CDR2 SMNVEV (reference sequence). V gave up 5 bases and J gave up 7 bases; unmatched junction bases: 5. The DNA of the CDR3 is TGTGCCAGCAGTCAAACAGGGGTAGAGCAGTACTTC. This translates into CASSQTGVEQYF.

V usage is TRBV4-2 and J usage is TRBJ2-3, with a possible D match to TRBD2 (5 bases). CDR3 size: 12 residues. Germline-derived CDR1 and CDR2 are LGHNA and YNFKEQ. The V and J ends lost 4 bases and 6 bases respectively, with 8 bases between them. Here the CDR3 reads CASSLSGDTQYF. The DNA of the CDR3 is TGTGCCAGCAGCCTCTCGGGGGATACGCAGTATTTT.

Concerning this clone: No conserved phenylalanine or tryptophan ends this CDR3, so it is likely a read error. The DNA is left out, because the CDR3 cannot be placed on it with certainty; the CDR3 is given as TCRdb lists it. The chain couples TRBV7-4 to TRBJ2-7; no DNA check was done on the table's D call, TRBD2. Germline CDR1 and CDR2: SGHVT and SQSDAQ. The CDR3 length equals 11 residues, ends included. The CDR3 loop is CASTLGPEDSY.

The chain is built from TRBV30 and TRBJ2-5; 9 bases align to TRBD2. The J call may be incorrect, as the DNA end agrees better with TRBJ2-7. The length of the CDR3 is 12 residues. CDR1 and CDR2 from the germline V gene are GTSNPN and SVGIG (reference sequence). The CDR3 sequence: CACLSGGYEQYF. In nucleotides, the CDR3 is TGTGCCTGTCTTAGCGGGGGCTACGAGCAGTACTTC.

The rearrangement joins TRBV6-1 to TRBJ2-7, with a tentative D call TRBD2 (7 bases). The CDR3 spans 15 residues. The V end was cut by 6 bases, the J end by 4 bases, with 19 bases between. Germline V gene sequence: CDR1 MNHNS, CDR2 SASEGT. CDR3: CASRPYREGSYEQYF. The CDR3 DNA reads as TGTGCCAGCAGGCCTTACAGGGAGGGCTCGTACGAGCAGTACTTC.

This chain joins TRBV2 and TRBJ2-1, with 9 bases fitting TRBD2. CDR1 is SNHLY and CDR2 is FYNNEI in the germline V gene. V was clipped by 2 bases and J by 12 bases; unmatched bases: 2. The CDR3 consists of 12 residues. CDR3 region: CASSELAGRQFF. Written as DNA, the CDR3 is TGTGCCAGCAGTGAACTAGCGGGACGGCAGTTCTTC.

The chain uses TRBV25-1 and TRBJ1-2; D is undetermined. Trimming left V 3 bases short and J 1 base short, with 12 bases between. This CDR3 is built from 15 residues. Germline CDR1 MGHDK, CDR2 SYGVNS. The DNA of the CDR3 is TGTGCCAGCAGTGAGGCCGGATCTAGTAACTATGGCTACACCTTC. It is translated as CASSEAGSSNYGYTF.

This chain uses TRBV5-1 with TRBJ2-5, with TRBD2 matching over 7 bases. Germline V gene lookup returns CDR1 SGHRS and CDR2 YFSETQ. The CDR3 spans 14 residues. Trimming at V came to 0 bases and at J to 4 bases, leaving 3 bases not matched to a gene. The CDR3 coding sequence is TGCGCCAGCAGCTTGGCAGCGGGAATAGAGACCCAGTACTTC. It yields the protein CASSLAAGIETQYF.

Points on this clone: This sample also contains other DNA sequences that code for the same CDR3. The CDR3 sequence is CASSIERGETQYF. CDR3 DNA: TGCGCCAGCAGCATTGAAAGGGGAGAGACCCAGTACTTC. The genes are TRBV5-1 and TRBJ2-5; tentative D call: TRBD1 (5 bases). Looked up from germline, CDR1 is SGHRS and CDR2 is YFSETQ. The V gene lost 4 bases and the J gene lost 4 bases, with 11 bases spanning the gap. The CDR3 has 13 residues.

This chain links TRBV27 with TRBJ2-3; TRBD2 matches at 8 bases. Per germline, CDR1 MNHEY and CDR2 SMNVEV (reference sequence). This CDR3 is 14 amino acids long. Trimming cost V 4 bases and J 2 bases; bases outside gene matches: 2. For the CDR3, the DNA is TGTGCCAGCAGTTCACTAGCGGTCACAGATACGCAGTATTTT. It is translated as CASSSLAVTDTQYF.

The CDR3 DNA reads TGTGCCAGCAGCTTATCCGGTAGCTCCTACAATGAGCAGTTCTTC. This translates into CASSLSGSSYNEQFF. This chain joins TRBV7-3 and TRBJ2-1; no clear D. Trimming took off 2 bases at V and 0 bases at J, with 8 bases between the two ends. The CDR3 loop spans 15 amino acids. Per the germline V gene, CDR1 is SGHTA and CDR2 is FQGTGA.

The J gene is TRBJ1-5, the V gene TRBV27; D is uncertain. There are 15 residues in the CDR3. Deletions cut 5 bases from V and 0 bases from J, with 11 bases between. Germline loops: CDR1 MNHEY, CDR2 SMNVEV (reference sequence). CDR3: CASSNGQVSNQPQHF. DNA of the CDR3: TGTGCCAGCAGTAACGGCCAGGTTAGCAATCAGCCCCAGCATTTT.

The CDR3 sequence: CASSLTGGLHEQYF. CDR3 DNA sequence: TGTGCCAGCAGCTTGACAGGGGGCCTCCACGAGCAGTACTTC. The chain couples TRBV7-3 to TRBJ2-7, with 10 bases identical to TRBD1. The CDR3 has 14 residues. Per germline, CDR1 SGHTA and CDR2 FQGTGA. The junction had 4 bases not matched to a gene; V was cut back by 3 bases and J by 5 bases.

The V gene is TRBV5-8, the J gene TRBJ1-5; possibly TRBD1 for D (5 bases). The CDR3 has 15 residues. V was clipped by 2 bases and J by 0 bases, with 9 bases between them. Per the germline V gene, CDR1 is SGHTS and CDR2 is YDEGEE. The CDR3 DNA follows: TGTGCCAGCAGCTTAGGGGTCTATAGCAATCAGCCCCAGCATTTT. Translated, it gives CASSLGVYSNQPQHF.

The chain has TRBV4-1 and TRBJ2-1; 14 bases line up with TRBD2. CDR1 and CDR2 (germline): MGHRA, YSYEKL. Losses at the gene ends were 3 bases for V and 10 bases for J; bases not matched to a gene: 11. The CDR3 consists of 17 residues. DNA of the CDR3: TGCGCCAGCAGCCAGATGACTAGCGGGAGGGCCTTGGGGGAGCAGTTCTTC. Translated, it gives CASSQMTSGRALGEQFF.

This chain joins TRBV6-5 and TRBJ1-2, with 10 bases identical to TRBD1. The V and J ends lost 2 bases and 4 bases, in that order; junction bases with no gene match: 4. The CDR3 loop spans 15 amino acids. Looked up from germline, CDR1 is MNHEY and CDR2 is SVGAGI. The CDR3 loop reads CASSYRGTGAYGYTF. The CDR3 bases are TGTGCCAGCAGTTACCGTGGGACAGGGGCCTATGGCTACACCTTC.

The chain couples TRBV28 to TRBJ1-6; 10 nucleotides match TRBD1. CDR1 is MDHEN, CDR2 SYDVKM, per germline. The CDR3 covers 17 residues. The junction had 5 bases not matched to a gene; V was cut back by 4 bases and J by 2 bases. As DNA, the CDR3 is TGTGCCAGCAGTTCTCCGGGACAGGGGACCTATAATTCACCCCTCCACTTT. Translating it yields CASSSPGQGTYNSPLHF. Variable domain in full (rest from reference TRBV28 and TRBJ1-6): DVKVTQSSRYLVKRTGEKVFLECVQDMDHENMFWYRQDPGLGLRLIYFSYDVKMKEKGDIPEGYSVSREKKERFSLILESASTNQTSMYLCASSSPGQGTYNSPLHFGNGTRLTVT.

J is TRBJ2-7 and V is TRBV27; the match to TRBD2 covers 10 bases. Trimming removed 5 bases from V and 4 bases from J; junction bases left unmatched: 8. CDR1 is MNHEY, CDR2 SMNVEV, per germline (reference sequence). The CDR3 runs 15 residues. The CDR3 is CASSAAGTSAYEQYF. For the CDR3, the DNA is TGTGCCAGCAGTGCTGCCGGGACTAGCGCATACGAGCAGTACTTC.

The chain couples TRBV27 to TRBJ1-6; 8 positions match TRBD1. The CDR3 has 14 residues. V gave up 6 bases and J gave up 6 bases; unmatched junction bases: 4. CDR1 and CDR2 from the germline V gene are MNHEY and SMNVEV (reference sequence). The CDR3 DNA reads as TGTGCCAGCAGGGGACAGGTCTTTAATTCACCCCTCCACTTT. Its protein product is CASRGQVFNSPLHF.

The chain links TRBV7-2 to TRBJ2-1; TRBD2 matches 12 bases. In germline, CDR1 is SGHTA, CDR2 FQGNSA. The J segment lost 7 bases and the V segment lost 7 bases, leaving 11 bases of the junction unmatched. CDR3 length: 16 residues. CDR3 sequence reads: CASKWASGGARNEQFF. In DNA form, the CDR3 reads TGTGCCAGCAAGTGGGCTAGCGGGGGGGCAAGGAATGAGCAGTTCTTC.

This clone was recorded a few times. The CDR3 sequence is CASSEQFSNQPQHF. Written as DNA, the CDR3 is TGCGCCAGCAGTGAGCAGTTTAGCAATCAGCCCCAGCATTTT. The rearrangement joins TRBV10-2 to TRBJ1-5; D remains unclear. Per the germline V gene, CDR1 is WSHSY and CDR2 is SAAADI. V was shortened by 2 bases and J by 0 bases, with 5 bases between the two germline ends. The CDR3 contains 14 residues.

The chain combines TRBV5-1 with TRBJ1-1; D is possibly TRBD1 (5 bases). This CDR3 has 15 amino acids. Germline lookup yields CDR1 SGHRS and CDR2 YFSETQ. Trimming took 6 bases from V and 1 from J, leaving 16 bases between them. The CDR3 loop reads CASTQMGGKNTEAFF. DNA for the CDR3: TGCGCCAGCACCCAGATGGGGGGAAAGAACACTGAAGCTTTCTTT. The variable domain in full, with the rest retrieved from reference TRBV5-1 and TRBJ1-1, is KAGVTQTPRYLIKTRGQQVTLSCSPISGHRSVSWYQQTPGQGLQFLFEYFSETQRNKGNFPGRFSGRQFSNSRSEMNVSTLELGDSALYLCASTQMGGKNTEAFFGQGTRLTVV.